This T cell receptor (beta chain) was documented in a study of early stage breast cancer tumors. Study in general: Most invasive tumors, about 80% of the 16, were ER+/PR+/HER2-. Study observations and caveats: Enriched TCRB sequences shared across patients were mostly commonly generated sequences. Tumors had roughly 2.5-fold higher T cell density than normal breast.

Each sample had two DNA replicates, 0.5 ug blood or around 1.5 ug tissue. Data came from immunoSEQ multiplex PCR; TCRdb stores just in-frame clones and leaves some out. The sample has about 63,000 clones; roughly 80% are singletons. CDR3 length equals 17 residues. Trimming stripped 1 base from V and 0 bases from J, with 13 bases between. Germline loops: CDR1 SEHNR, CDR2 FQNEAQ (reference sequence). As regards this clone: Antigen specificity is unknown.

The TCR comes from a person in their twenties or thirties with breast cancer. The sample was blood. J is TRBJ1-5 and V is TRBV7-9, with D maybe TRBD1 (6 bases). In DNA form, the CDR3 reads TGTGCCAGCAGCTTAGACTCGACAGGCCATAGCAATCAGCCCCAGCATTTT. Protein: CASSLDSTGHSNQPQHF.